This T cell receptor (beta chain) is drawn from a study of post-analysis software for immune sequencing data. Study results and limitations: Controls' normalized Chao1 diversity significantly exceeded that of multiple sclerosis patients. With TRBV5-6, TRBV5-1 and TRBV20-1 included, about five TRBV segments were more frequent in patients than in controls.

Each TCR beta cDNA library carried unique molecular identifiers. The yield from approximately 1 to 10 million T cells was approximately 500,000 cDNA molecules in total. From the PCR reads, TCRdb called clonotypes with MiXCR, one entry per CDR3 protein. The table records roughly 580,000 distinct CDR3 sequences, roughly two fifths of them present only once. Trimming took off 8 bases at V and 6 bases at J, with 18 bases between the two ends. Germline V gene lookup returns CDR1 SGHTA and CDR2 FQGTGA. The CDR3 runs 14 residues. With regard to this clonotype: Its antigen remains unknown.

The TCR comes from a girl aged 5 to 17 with multiple sclerosis. This chain links TRBV7-3 with TRBJ2-3, with a tentative D call TRBD2 (6 bases). The sequencing sample was made of blood. The CDR3 nucleotides are TGTGCCAGCCGATTAGCGGCTCCTCTGGATACGCAGTATTTT. This gives the protein CASRLAAPLDTQYF.